The clone carrying this TCR beta chain appeared once. Between the trimmed V and J ends, which lost 6 bases and 4 bases, there was a span of 15 bases. The CDR3 is made up of 14 amino acids. Germline V gives CDR1 MNHEY, CDR2 SVGEGT. The sample originates from a study of blood T cell repertoires in COVID-19. Sequencing used immunoSEQ multiplex PCR; TCRdb keeps in-frame clones, though not all of them. The table lists about 59,000 clones, over 75% of them singletons, with 4.5% to 6% in the top ten. The sample comprised peripheral blood. This receptor was obtained from a man aged 80 or over in a cohort sampled during active COVID-19. The chain carries TRBV6-2 or TRBV6-3 and TRBJ1-2; D is uncertain. The CDR3 coding sequence is TGTGCCAGCAGCTTAACGGAGGGCCCCTATGGCTACACCTTC. Amino acid sequence: CASSLTEGPYGYTF.